The clone carrying this T cell receptor beta chain was seen more than once but under ten times. Its antigen is as yet unknown. This sample was included in a study of OX40 agonist ivuxolimab in advanced cancers. Assay used: immunoSEQ multiplex PCR; TCRdb lists only in-frame clones, some missing. In the table there are about 77,000 clones, roughly 87% of which are singletons. General study points: In general, CD8+ T cells held more expanded clones than CD4+ did, on average.

V gave up 4 bases and J gave up 6 bases; unmatched junction bases: 7. Germline V gene lookup returns CDR1 SGHTA and CDR2 FQGNSA. The CDR3 covers 16 residues. Autoimmune disease history or systemic immunosuppression disqualified patients. Drawing of blood for sampling happened at baseline, at cycle 4 day 1, and at cycle 7 day 1. The chain has TRBV7-2 and TRBJ1-6; 9 bases are a match to TRBD1. The source of this sequence is an adult with an advanced solid tumor such as melanoma, head and neck, liver or kidney cancer. The material was CD4+ or CD8+ T cells sorted from blood, obtained in a trial of the OX40 agonist ivuxolimab. The chain's CDR3 is CASSSQQGARNSPLHF. The CDR3, as DNA: TGTGCCAGCAGCTCCCAACAGGGGGCGCGTAATTCACCCCTCCACTTT.